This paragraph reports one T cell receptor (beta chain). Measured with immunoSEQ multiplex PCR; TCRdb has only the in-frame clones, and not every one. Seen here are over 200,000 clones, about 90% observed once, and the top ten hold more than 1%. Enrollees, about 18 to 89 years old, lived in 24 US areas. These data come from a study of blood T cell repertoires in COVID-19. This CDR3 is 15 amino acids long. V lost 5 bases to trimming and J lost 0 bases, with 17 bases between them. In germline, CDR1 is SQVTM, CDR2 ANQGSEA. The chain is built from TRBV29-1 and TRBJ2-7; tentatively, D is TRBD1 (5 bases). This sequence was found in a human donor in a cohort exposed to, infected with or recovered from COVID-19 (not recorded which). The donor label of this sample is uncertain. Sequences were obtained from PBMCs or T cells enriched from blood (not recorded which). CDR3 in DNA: TGCAGCGTTACCCTACCAACAGGAGCCTCCTACGAGCAGTACTTC. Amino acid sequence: CSVTLPTGASYEQYF.